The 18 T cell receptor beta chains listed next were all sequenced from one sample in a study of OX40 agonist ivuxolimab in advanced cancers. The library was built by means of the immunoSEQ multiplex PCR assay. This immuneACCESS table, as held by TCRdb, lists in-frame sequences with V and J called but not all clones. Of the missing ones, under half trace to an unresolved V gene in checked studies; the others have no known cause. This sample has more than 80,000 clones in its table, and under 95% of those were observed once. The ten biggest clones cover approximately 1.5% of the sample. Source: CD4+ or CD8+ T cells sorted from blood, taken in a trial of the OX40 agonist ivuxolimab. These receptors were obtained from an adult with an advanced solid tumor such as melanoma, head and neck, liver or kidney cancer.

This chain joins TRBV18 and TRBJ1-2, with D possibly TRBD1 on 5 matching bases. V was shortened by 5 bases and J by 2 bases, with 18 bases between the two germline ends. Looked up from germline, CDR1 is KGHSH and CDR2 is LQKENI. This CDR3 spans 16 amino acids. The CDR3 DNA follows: TGTGCCAGCTCATCGGCCGGGACGGAGAAAAACTATGGCTACACCTTC. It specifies CASSSAGTEKNYGYTF.

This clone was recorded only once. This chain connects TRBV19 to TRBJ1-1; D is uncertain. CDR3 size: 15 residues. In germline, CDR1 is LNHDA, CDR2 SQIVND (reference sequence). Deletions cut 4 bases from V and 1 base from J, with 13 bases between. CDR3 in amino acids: CASSRRRQANTEAFF. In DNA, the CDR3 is TGTGCCAGTAGTAGGAGGAGACAAGCGAACACTGAAGCTTTCTTT.

CDR3 sequence: CASSLGSSGNTIYF. CDR3 sequence (DNA): TGTGCCAGCAGCTTAGGTAGCTCTGGAAACACCATATATTTT. The chain uses TRBV11-2 and TRBJ1-3; D unresolved. Germline V gene sequence: CDR1 SGHAT, CDR2 FQNNGV. With 1 base removed from V and 0 bases from J, the gap between germline ends came to 4 bases. This CDR3 comprises 14 residues.

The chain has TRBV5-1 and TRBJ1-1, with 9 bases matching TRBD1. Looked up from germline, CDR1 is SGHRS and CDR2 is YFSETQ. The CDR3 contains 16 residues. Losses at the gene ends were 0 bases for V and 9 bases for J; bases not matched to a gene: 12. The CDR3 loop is CASSLAFDRGLLKAFF. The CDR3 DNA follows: TGCGCCAGCAGCTTGGCGTTCGACAGGGGGTTACTTAAAGCTTTCTTT.

CDR3 in DNA: TGCAGCGCCGGACAGGGGGACACAGATACGCAGTATTTT. Residues: CSAGQGDTDTQYF. The rearrangement links TRBV29-1 to TRBJ2-3, with 10 bases aligning to TRBD1. CDR1 is SQVTM and CDR2 is ANQGSEA in the germline V gene. The CDR3 length is 13 residues. The trim removed 7 bases at V and 2 bases at J, leaving 3 bases unmatched.

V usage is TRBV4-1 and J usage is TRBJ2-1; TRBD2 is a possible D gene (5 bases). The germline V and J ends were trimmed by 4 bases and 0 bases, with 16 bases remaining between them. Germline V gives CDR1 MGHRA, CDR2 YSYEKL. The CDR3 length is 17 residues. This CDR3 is CASSRDTTGSSYNEQFF. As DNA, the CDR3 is TGCGCCAGCAGCCGCGACACGACTGGGAGCTCCTACAATGAGCAGTTCTTC.

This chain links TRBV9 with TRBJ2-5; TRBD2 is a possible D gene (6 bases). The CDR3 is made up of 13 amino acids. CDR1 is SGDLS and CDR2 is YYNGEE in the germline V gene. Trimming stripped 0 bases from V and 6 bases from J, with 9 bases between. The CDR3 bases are TGTGCCAGCAGCGTAGGGGGGGAACAGACCCAGTACTTC. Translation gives CASSVGGEQTQYF.

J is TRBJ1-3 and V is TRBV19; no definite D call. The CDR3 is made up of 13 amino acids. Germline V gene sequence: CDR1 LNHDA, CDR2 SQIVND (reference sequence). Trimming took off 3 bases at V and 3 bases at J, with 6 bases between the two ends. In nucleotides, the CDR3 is TGTGCCAGTAGTATTTTCCTTGGAAACACCATATATTTT. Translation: CASSIFLGNTIYF.

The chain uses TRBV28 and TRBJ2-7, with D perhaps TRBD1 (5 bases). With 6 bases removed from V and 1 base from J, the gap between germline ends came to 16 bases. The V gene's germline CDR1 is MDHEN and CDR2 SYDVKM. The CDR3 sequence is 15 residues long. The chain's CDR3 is CASSSQQALSYEQYF. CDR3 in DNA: TGTGCCAGCAGCTCCCAACAGGCACTATCCTACGAGCAGTACTTC.

The CDR3 DNA is TGTGCCAGTAGTTTCACAATGACCGGGGAGCTGTTTTTT. As protein: CASSFTMTGELFF. The rearrangement links TRBV19 to TRBJ2-2, with D uncertain. CDR1 and CDR2 (germline): LNHDA, SQIVND (reference sequence). The CDR3 contains 13 residues. V was shortened by 5 bases and J by 5 bases, with 9 bases between the two germline ends.

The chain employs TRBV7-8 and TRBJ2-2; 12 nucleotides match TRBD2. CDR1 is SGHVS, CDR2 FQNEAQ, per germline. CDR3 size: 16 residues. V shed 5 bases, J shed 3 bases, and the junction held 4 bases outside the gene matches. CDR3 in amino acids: CASSPRLAGDTGELFF. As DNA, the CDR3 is TGTGCCAGCAGCCCGCGACTAGCGGGAGACACCGGGGAGCTGTTTTTT.

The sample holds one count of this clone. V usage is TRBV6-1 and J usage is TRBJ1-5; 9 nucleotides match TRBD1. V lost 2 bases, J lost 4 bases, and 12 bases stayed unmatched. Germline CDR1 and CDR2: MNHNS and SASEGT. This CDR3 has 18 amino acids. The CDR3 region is CASSELPPGQGINQPQHF. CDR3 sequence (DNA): TGTGCCAGCAGTGAATTGCCCCCGGGACAGGGAATAAATCAGCCCCAGCATTTT.

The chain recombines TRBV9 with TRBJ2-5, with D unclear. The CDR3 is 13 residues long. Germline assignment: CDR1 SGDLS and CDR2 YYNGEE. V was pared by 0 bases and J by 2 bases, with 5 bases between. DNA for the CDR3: TGTGCCAGCAGCGTAGGGGGTCAAGAGACCCAGTACTTC. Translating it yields CASSVGGQETQYF.

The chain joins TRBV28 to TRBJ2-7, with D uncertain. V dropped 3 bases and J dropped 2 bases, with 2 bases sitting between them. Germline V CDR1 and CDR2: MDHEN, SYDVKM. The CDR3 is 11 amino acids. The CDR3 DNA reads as TGTGCCAGCAGTTTGACCTACGAGCAGTACTTC. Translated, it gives CASSLTYEQYF.

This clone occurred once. CDR3 nucleotides: TGTGCCAGCAGTTTAATAGTCTGGGGGGGACAAGAGACCCAGTACTTC. This gives the protein CASSLIVWGGQETQYF. The rearrangement links TRBV28 to TRBJ2-5; 7 nucleotides align to TRBD2. Looked up from germline, CDR1 is MDHEN and CDR2 is SYDVKM. Germline trimming cut 2 bases from V and 2 bases from J; bases unmatched to any gene: 8. This CDR3 is 16 amino acids long.

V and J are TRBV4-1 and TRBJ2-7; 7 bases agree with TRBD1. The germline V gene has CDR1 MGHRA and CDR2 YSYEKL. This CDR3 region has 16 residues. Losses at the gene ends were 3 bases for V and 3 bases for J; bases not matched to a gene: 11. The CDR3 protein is CASSQTIPGTVYEQYF. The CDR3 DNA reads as TGCGCCAGCAGCCAGACGATACCCGGGACAGTCTACGAGCAGTACTTC.

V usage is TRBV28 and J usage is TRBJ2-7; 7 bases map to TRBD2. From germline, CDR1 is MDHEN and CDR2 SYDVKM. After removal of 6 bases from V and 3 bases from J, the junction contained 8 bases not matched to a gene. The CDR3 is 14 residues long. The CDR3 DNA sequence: TGTGCCAGCAGCATATCCGGGACTAACTACGAGCAGTACTTC. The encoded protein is CASSISGTNYEQYF.

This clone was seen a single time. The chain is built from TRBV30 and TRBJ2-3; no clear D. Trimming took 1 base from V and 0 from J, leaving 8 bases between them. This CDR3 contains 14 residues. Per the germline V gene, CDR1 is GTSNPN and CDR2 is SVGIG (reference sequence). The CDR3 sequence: CAWSGLLSTDTQYF. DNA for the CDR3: TGTGCCTGGAGTGGGCTTTTGAGCACAGATACGCAGTATTTT. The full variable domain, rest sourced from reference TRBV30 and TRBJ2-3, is SQTIHQWPATLVQPVGSPLSLECTVEGTSNPNLYWYRQAAGRGLQLLFYSVGIGQISSEVPQNLSASRPQDRQFILSSKKLLLSDSGFYLCAWSGLLSTDTQYFGPGTRLTVL.